This T cell receptor beta chain was sequenced in a study of cytomegalovirus exposure and HLA in healthy donors. General study points: HLA alleles were associated with fewer than 20,000 TCR beta sequences in a later analysis at 0.05 false discovery rate.

It was with 60 Vbeta and 13 Jbeta primers that the PCR ran. Some clones are missing from TCRdb's copy, which holds only in-frame ones; the method was immunoSEQ multiplex PCR. Among roughly 100,000 clones listed, about 77% were seen once. CDR1 SQVTM and CDR2 ANQGSEA come from the germline V gene. CDR3 length: 14 residues. The trim removed 3 bases at V and 3 bases at J, leaving 6 bases unmatched. With respect to this clone: What it binds is unknown.

The material sequenced was PBMCs. The clonotype comes from a woman aged 18-29 years in good health and CMV-seropositive. The chain employs TRBV29-1 and TRBJ2-7; 9 nucleotides match TRBD1. In DNA form, the CDR3 reads TGCAGCGTTGATACCGGGACAGGGATCTACGAGCAGTACTTC. Translation gives CSVDTGTGIYEQYF.